The 32 T cell receptor beta chains listed next were all sequenced from one sample in a study of CD8 T cells in Susac syndrome. With random hexamers, reverse transcription was performed on about 0.45 to 1 ug of RNA. TCRdb re-called the immunoSEQ multiplex PCR reads with MiXCR, one entry per CDR3 protein. The repertoire holds under 200,000 distinct CDR3 sequences, with around 90% as singletons. Sequenced material: CD4+ T cells from PBMCs. These receptors were collected from a human donor with Susac syndrome.

The V call is TRBV6-2 or TRBV6-3, the J call TRBJ1-5; D is unclear. In germline, CDR1 is MNHEY, CDR2 SVGEGT. The CDR3 has 18 amino acids. The V and J ends lost 6 bases and 0 bases respectively, with 21 bases between them. CDR3 residues: CASRRGGISRNSNQPQHF. CDR3 DNA sequence: TGTGCCAGCAGGAGAGGCGGGATATCAAGGAATAGCAATCAGCCCCAGCATTTT.

This clonotype is a singleton in its sample. J is TRBJ2-7 and V is TRBV20-1, with D possibly matching TRBD1 (6 bases). CDR3 length: 13 residues. Germline V lookup: CDR1 DFQATT, CDR2 SNEGSKA (reference sequence). Between the trimmed V and J ends, which lost 5 bases and 2 bases, there was a span of 13 bases. CDR3 in DNA: TGCAGTGCTGGGACAACCAACACCTACGAGCAGTACTTC. Its protein is CSAGTTNTYEQYF.

The rearrangement links TRBV6-5 to TRBJ1-2; D is unclear. Trimming removed 6 bases from V and 5 bases from J, with 16 bases in between. The CDR3 totals 14 residues. Germline V CDR1 and CDR2: MNHEY, SVGAGI. The CDR3 protein is CASRGGASGYGYTF. CDR3 sequence (DNA): TGTGCCAGCAGGGGAGGAGCGTCGGGGTATGGCTACACCTTC.

This chain connects TRBV18 to TRBJ2-5; D unresolved. Germline V gives CDR1 KGHSH, CDR2 LQKENI. Trimming pared 0 bases from V and 6 bases from J, leaving 5 bases between. The CDR3 is 12 residues long. CDR3 amino acids: CASSPPAKTQYF. As DNA, the CDR3 is TGTGCCAGCTCACCACCGGCGAAGACCCAGTACTTC.

The V call is TRBV5-6, the J call TRBJ2-5; 7 bases align to TRBD1. Germline CDR1 SGHDT, CDR2 YYEEEE. The CDR3 extends over 16 amino acids. Trimming took 3 bases from V and 0 from J; bases not matched to a gene: 8. CDR3 sequence (DNA): TGTGCCAGCAGCTCGATGACAGGGTACTACCAAGAGACCCAGTACTTC. It codes for CASSSMTGYYQETQYF.

The chain combines TRBV9 with TRBJ2-7; D may be TRBD1 (6 bases). Germline CDR1 reads SGDLS; CDR2 reads YYNGEE. V lost 3 bases and J 0 bases, leaving 13 bases between the germline ends. This CDR3 region has 15 residues. The CDR3 nucleotides read TGTGCCAGCAGCGCATCCGGGACAAACTCCTACGAGCAGTACTTC. This sequence encodes CASSASGTNSYEQYF.

The rearrangement joins TRBV28 to TRBJ2-3; D might be TRBD1 or TRBD2, each matching 7 bases. The CDR3 has 17 residues. The germline V and J ends were trimmed by 7 bases and 1 base, with 21 bases remaining between them. CDR1 and CDR2 from the germline V gene are MDHEN and SYDVKM. CDR3 sequence: CASKPSGQAGGTDTQYF. The DNA of the CDR3 is TGTGCCAGCAAGCCGTCAGGACAGGCGGGAGGCACAGATACGCAGTATTTT.

The gene calls are TRBV12-3 or TRBV12-4 and TRBJ1-4, with no clear D. The CDR3 has 15 amino acids. V was cut by 5 bases and J by 7 bases, with 17 bases left in between. CDR3 protein: CASSPSLDGIEKLFF. The CDR3 bases are TGTGCCAGCAGTCCTAGCCTGGACGGAATTGAAAAACTGTTTTTT.

The chain recombines TRBV7-9 with TRBJ1-2, with TRBD1 as a possible D gene (5 bases). The CDR3 runs to 13 residues. Trimming cost V 8 bases and J 8 bases, with 18 bases left between them. Germline CDR1 is SEHNR and CDR2 is FQNEAQ (reference sequence). The CDR3 DNA sequence: TGTGCCAGCCAGCTTTTACAGGCGGGAGGCTACACCTTC. This sequence encodes CASQLLQAGGYTF.

The V gene is TRBV20-1, the J gene TRBJ2-1, with D possibly TRBD1 on 6 matching bases. Germline assignment: CDR1 DFQATT and CDR2 SNEGSKA (reference sequence). V dropped 6 bases and J dropped 0 bases, with 15 bases sitting between them. CDR3 length equals 15 residues. DNA of the CDR3: TGCAGTGCCCCTGCGGGCAGGGGCTCCTACAATGAGCAGTTCTTC. It is translated as CSAPAGRGSYNEQFF.

The chain carries TRBV28 and TRBJ2-1; the D is unclear. Per the germline V gene, CDR1 is MDHEN and CDR2 is SYDVKM. The CDR3 runs to 11 residues. V was clipped by 2 bases and J by 7 bases, with 3 bases between them. Here the CDR3 DNA reads TGTGCCAGCAGTTTACGTAATGAGCAGTTCTTC. Translating it yields CASSLRNEQFF.

The chain recombines TRBV5-4 with TRBJ2-2, with 13 bases lining up with TRBD2. The CDR3 sequence is 17 residues long. Germline V gives CDR1 SGHNT, CDR2 YYREEE (reference sequence). V shed 3 bases and J 0 bases; nucleotides not matched to a gene: 2. The CDR3 region has the DNA TGTGCCAGCAGCTGGGGACTAGCGGGAACGAACACCGGGGAGCTGTTTTTT. Protein sequence: CASSWGLAGTNTGELFF.

The chain uses TRBV4-1 and TRBJ2-3; the D gene could be TRBD1 or TRBD2 (5 bases each). Germline V gives CDR1 MGHRA, CDR2 YSYEKL. The CDR3 consists of 15 residues. Trimming removed 4 bases at V and 5 bases at J, with 16 bases between. The DNA for the CDR3 is TGCGCCAGCAGCCTAGGGACCTCCGCGGTAGATACGCAGTATTTT. Encoded protein: CASSLGTSAVDTQYF.

The rearrangement joins TRBV20-1 to TRBJ1-1; TRBD1 aligns across 8 bases. V was pared by 2 bases and J by 5 bases, with 10 bases of the junction left unmatched. CDR1 is DFQATT and CDR2 is SNEGSKA in the germline V gene (reference sequence). The CDR3 contains 15 residues. CDR3 DNA sequence: TGCAGTGCTAGAAACCCAAACAGGGGGGAGACTGAAGCTTTCTTT. This gives the protein CSARNPNRGETEAFF.

J is TRBJ2-4 and V is TRBV19, with TRBD2 matching 15 bases. The J segment lost 1 base and the V segment lost 10 bases, leaving 8 bases of the junction unmatched. Germline CDR1 reads LNHDA; CDR2 reads SQIVND (reference sequence). This CDR3 has 17 residues. The CDR3 is CATGLAGGSGAKNIQYF. As DNA, the CDR3 is TGTGCCACCGGACTAGCGGGGGGGTCCGGGGCCAAAAACATTCAGTACTTC.

CDR3 residues: CATSGGTSNEQFF. In nucleotides, the CDR3 is TGTGCCACCAGTGGCGGGACTAGCAATGAGCAGTTCTTC. The V call is TRBV24-1, the J call TRBJ2-1; 8 bases fit TRBD2. This CDR3 has 13 amino acids. CDR1 is KGHDR, CDR2 SFDVKD, per germline. V lost 5 bases, J lost 6 bases, and 2 bases stayed unmatched.

Only one count was recorded for this clonotype. The J gene is TRBJ2-3, the V gene TRBV9; D uncertain. CDR1 SGDLS and CDR2 YYNGEE come from the germline V gene. CDR3 length: 16 amino acids. The V end lost 3 bases, the J end lost 0 bases, and 14 bases lay between the germline ends. CDR3 loop: CASSEPSSSSTDTQYF. CDR3 nucleotides: TGTGCCAGCAGCGAACCTTCCTCAAGTAGCACAGATACGCAGTATTTT.

This chain uses TRBV2 with TRBJ2-7; 11 bases map to TRBD1. Trimming at V came to 5 bases and at J to 3 bases, leaving 3 bases not matched to a gene. CDR3 length equals 14 residues. CDR1 is SNHLY and CDR2 is FYNNEI in the germline V gene. In DNA, the CDR3 is TGTGCCAGCAGTTTGGGACAGGGGGTCTACGAGCAGTACTTC. Amino acid sequence: CASSLGQGVYEQYF.

The J gene is TRBJ1-2, the V gene TRBV5-6; D gene uncertain. The CDR3 has 11 amino acids. V was cut by 2 bases and J by 4 bases, with 3 bases left in between. CDR1 SGHDT and CDR2 YYEEEE come from the germline V gene. The chain's CDR3 is CASSFGYGYTF. Written as DNA, the CDR3 is TGTGCCAGCAGCTTCGGCTATGGCTACACCTTC.

This clonotype has a single count. The rearrangement links TRBV7-9 to TRBJ2-2; unclear D gene. The CDR3 covers 15 residues. Germline CDR1 SEHNR, CDR2 FQNEAQ (reference sequence). Trimming left V 5 bases short and J 1 base short, with 11 bases between. CDR3 in amino acids: CASSRSWENTGELFF. CDR3 DNA: TGTGCCAGCAGCCGCTCCTGGGAGAACACCGGGGAGCTGTTTTTT.

The chain joins TRBV2 to TRBJ2-1, with TRBD2 matching 12 bases. This CDR3 is built from 18 residues. J lost 2 bases, V lost 6 bases, and 11 bases had no gene match. CDR1 and CDR2 (germline): SNHLY, FYNNEI. CDR3 loop: CASSLKTSGGSTYNEQFF. For the CDR3, the DNA is TGTGCCAGCAGCCTTAAAACTAGCGGGGGGTCGACCTACAATGAGCAGTTCTTC.

This rearrangement joins TRBV6-6 to TRBJ1-2, with TRBD1 matching over 8 bases. Trimming at V came to 0 bases and at J to 7 bases, leaving 10 bases not matched to a gene. CDR3 length: 16 amino acids. Germline V CDR1 and CDR2: MNHNY, SVGAGI (reference sequence). The CDR3 is CASSYSGPGQGTGYTF. CDR3 in DNA: TGTGCCAGCAGTTACTCTGGCCCCGGACAGGGTACTGGCTACACCTTC.

The chain is built from TRBV4-1 and TRBJ1-3, with D possibly TRBD1 on 6 matching bases. The germline V gene has CDR1 MGHRA and CDR2 YSYEKL. The V end lost 0 bases, the J end lost 0 bases, and 15 bases lay between the germline ends. This CDR3 is 18 amino acids long. The CDR3 sequence is CASSQEFLTGSSGNTIYF. The DNA of the CDR3 is TGCGCCAGCAGCCAAGAATTCCTTACAGGGAGCTCTGGAAACACCATATATTTT.

The chain joins TRBV5-1 to TRBJ1-2, with D possibly TRBD1 on 5 matching bases. The CDR3 loop spans 13 amino acids. The V gene lost 0 bases and the J gene lost 4 bases, with 7 bases spanning the gap. The V gene's germline CDR1 is SGHRS and CDR2 YFSETQ. The CDR3 region is CASSLDGGYGYTF. As DNA, the CDR3 is TGCGCCAGCAGCTTGGACGGGGGCTATGGCTACACCTTC.

J is TRBJ2-3 and V is TRBV15, with 10 positions matching TRBD1. CDR1 and CDR2 (germline): LNHNV, YYDKDF (reference sequence). Trimming at V came to 3 bases and at J to 8 bases, leaving 5 bases not matched to a gene. The CDR3 consists of 14 residues. The CDR3 here is CATSRTGGAGTQYF. The CDR3 DNA is TGTGCCACCAGCAGGACAGGGGGCGCGGGTACGCAGTATTTT. The variable domain in full, with the rest retrieved from reference TRBV15 and TRBJ2-3, is DAMVIQNPRYQVTQFGKPVTLSCSQTLNHNVMYWYQQKSSQAPKLLFHYYDKDFNNEADTPDNFQSRRPNTSFCFLDIRSPGLGDTAMYLCATSRTGGAGTQYFGPGTRLTVL.

This clonotype was observed a single time. The genes are TRBV20-1 and TRBJ2-4; TRBD2 aligns across 7 bases. Germline CDR1 DFQATT, CDR2 SNEGSKA (reference sequence). This CDR3 has 17 residues. V was clipped by 2 bases and J by 0 bases; unmatched bases: 10. The CDR3 here is CSARLAEHIIAKNIQYF. In nucleotides, the CDR3 is TGCAGTGCTAGACTAGCGGAACACATTATAGCCAAAAACATTCAGTACTTC.

The J gene is TRBJ2-1, the V gene TRBV6-6; no clear D gene. Trimming took off 0 bases at V and 6 bases at J, with 12 bases between the two ends. Germline CDR1 is MNHNY and CDR2 is SVGAGI (reference sequence). The length of the CDR3 is 15 residues. The CDR3 protein is CASSYSQTLGNEQFF. CDR3 nucleotide sequence: TGTGCCAGCAGTTACTCGCAAACCTTGGGCAATGAGCAGTTCTTC.

V gene TRBV25-1 combines with J gene TRBJ1-1, with TRBD1 as a possible D gene (6 bases). Per germline, CDR1 MGHDK and CDR2 SYGVNS. Trimming shortened V by 4 bases and J by 4 bases, and 16 bases separated the two germline ends. The CDR3 totals 15 residues. The CDR3 bases are TGTGCCAGCAGTGGATGGGGGGGCGAAGGCACTGAAGCTTTCTTT. Amino acid sequence: CASSGWGGEGTEAFF.

V usage is TRBV18 and J usage is TRBJ1-2, with unresolved D. Germline lookup yields CDR1 KGHSH and CDR2 LQKENI. With 6 bases removed from V and 4 bases from J, the gap between germline ends came to 12 bases. This CDR3 has 13 amino acids. CDR3 sequence: CASSPEGSYGYTF. CDR3 nucleotides: TGTGCCAGCTCCCCGGAAGGCAGCTATGGCTACACCTTC.

This clonotype occurred a few times. The chain recombines TRBV20-1 with TRBJ2-7; D gene uncertain. The CDR3 is 8 amino acids. The germline CDR1 and CDR2 sequences are DFQATT and SNEGSKA (reference sequence). This CDR3 reads CKSNEQYF. DNA of the CDR3: TGCAAATCCAACGAGCAGTACTTC.

This sequence joins TRBV21-1 and TRBJ1-4; the D segment call TRBD1 is taken from the table without a DNA check. TRBV21-1 is listed as a pseudogene. CDR3 length: 14 amino acids. CDR3 region: CASRRDRGVEKLFF. CDR3 bases: TGTGCCAGCAGAAGGGACAGGGGGGTCGAAAAACTGTTTTTT.

J is TRBJ1-1 and V is TRBV4-2; the D gene is possibly TRBD1 (5 bases). This CDR3 comprises 14 residues. Germline V CDR1 and CDR2: LGHNA, YNFKEQ. V lost 0 bases and J lost 8, with 13 bases in between. The CDR3 is CASSQDPGTHEAFF. CDR3 coding DNA: TGTGCCAGCAGCCAAGACCCCGGGACGCACGAAGCTTTCTTT.